What follows are 19 T cell receptor beta chains derived from one specimen sequenced in a study of T cell responses to AZD1222 COVID-19 vaccine. Assay: immunoSEQ multiplex PCR; the TCRdb copy retains only in-frame clones and omits some. Here the sample spans over 140,000 clones, 80% to 95% being singletons. The specimen comprised peripheral blood, sampled 28 days after the second AZD1222 dose. The origin of the receptors is an adult who received the AZD1222 COVID-19 vaccine.

This CDR3 reads CASSYAGQGGSPLHF. For the CDR3, the DNA is TGTGCCAGCAGTTACGCCGGACAGGGTGGTTCACCCCTCCACTTT. The V call is TRBV6-6, the J call TRBJ1-6; 8 bases are shared with TRBD1. There are 15 residues in the CDR3. Trimming at V came to 2 bases and at J to 9 bases, leaving 6 bases not matched to a gene. CDR1 is MNHNY and CDR2 is SVGAGI in the germline V gene (reference sequence).

V is TRBV6-1 and J is TRBJ2-7; tentative D call: TRBD2 (5 bases). V lost 2 bases to trimming and J lost 5 bases, with 13 bases between them. The length of the CDR3 is 14 residues. Germline CDR1 is MNHNS and CDR2 is SASEGT. The CDR3 DNA sequence: TGTGCCAGCAGTGAATATCGGGATCCTAACGAGCAGTACTTC. Protein product: CASSEYRDPNEQYF.

This clone was detected only once. This chain connects TRBV5-4 to TRBJ2-5; 10 nucleotides match TRBD2. V was pared by 3 bases and J by 0 bases, with 14 bases of the junction left unmatched. CDR1 SGHNT and CDR2 YYREEE come from the germline V gene (reference sequence). The CDR3 has 19 residues. The CDR3 DNA reads as TGTGCCAGCAGCTCCCCCTTGGGAGCGGGAGGGATGTACCAAGAGACCCAGTACTTC. It encodes CASSSPLGAGGMYQETQYF.

The chain combines TRBV7-6 with TRBJ2-1; no firm D call. Germline V gives CDR1 SGHVS, CDR2 FNYEAQ. CDR3 size: 15 residues. V lost 2 bases and J lost 3, with 11 bases in between. CDR3 DNA sequence: TGTGCCAGCAGCTTAAACTCACCCGGCTACAATGAGCAGTTCTTC. This encodes CASSLNSPGYNEQFF.

The chain employs TRBV19 and TRBJ1-2; D is possibly TRBD1 (6 bases). V lost 6 bases to trimming and J lost 4 bases, with 12 bases between them. The CDR3 is 13 amino acids. Germline V gene sequence: CDR1 LNHDA, CDR2 SQIVND (reference sequence). CDR3 amino acids: CASRTGSRYGYTF. CDR3 DNA sequence: TGTGCCAGTAGGACAGGCTCTCGCTATGGCTACACCTTC.

The rearrangement joins TRBV28 to TRBJ2-5; TRBD1 matches at 7 bases. The CDR3 has 15 amino acids. The junction had 9 bases not matched to a gene; V was cut back by 4 bases and J by 4 bases. Per germline, CDR1 MDHEN and CDR2 SYDVKM. The CDR3 loop is CASSYTGVKGETQYF. CDR3 DNA: TGTGCCAGCAGTTACACAGGGGTGAAGGGAGAGACCCAGTACTTC.

The V and J genes are TRBV6-2 or TRBV6-3 and TRBJ1-5; D remains ambiguous. Germline assignment: CDR1 MNHEY and CDR2 SVGEGT. The length of the CDR3 is 14 residues. Trimming pared 4 bases from V and 7 bases from J, leaving 14 bases between. This chain's CDR3 is CASSLYSAGQPQHF. The CDR3 nucleotides read TGTGCCAGCAGTTTGTACAGCGCGGGCCAGCCCCAGCATTTT.

The genes are TRBV28 and TRBJ2-3; 9 bases align to TRBD2. The germline CDR1 and CDR2 sequences are MDHEN and SYDVKM. Trimming took 2 bases from V and 4 from J; bases not matched to a gene: 10. The CDR3 length is 17 residues. CDR3 DNA: TGTGCCAGCAGTTTAAGCGGGAGGATCGTGGTTCCAGATACGCAGTATTTT. This codes for CASSLSGRIVVPDTQYF.

This clone was picked up one time. V and J are TRBV25-1 and TRBJ1-5, with D maybe TRBD1 (6 bases). Trimming took 6 bases from V and 10 from J, leaving 13 bases between them. Germline loops: CDR1 MGHDK, CDR2 SYGVNS. This CDR3 is built from 12 residues. The CDR3 spells CASRGGLAPQHF. In DNA form, the CDR3 reads TGTGCCAGCAGAGGGGGGCTAGCACCCCAGCATTTT.

V usage is TRBV27 and J usage is TRBJ2-7; TRBD2 agrees at 9 bases. This CDR3 comprises 15 residues. Trimming cost V 2 bases and J 3 bases; bases outside gene matches: 5. Germline V CDR1 and CDR2: MNHEY, SMNVEV (reference sequence). CDR3 nucleotide sequence: TGTGCCAGCAGTTTAGGAGCGGGAGGTTTCTACGAGCAGTACTTC. Translated, it gives CASSLGAGGFYEQYF.

V gene TRBV12-3 or TRBV12-4 combines with J gene TRBJ1-5; tentatively, D is TRBD1 (5 bases). This CDR3 is built from 13 residues. The ends were cut back, 5 bases at V and 7 bases at J, with 12 bases in the middle. The CDR3 region has the DNA TGTGCCAGCAGTCCCGGGACTTGGCAGCCCCAGCATTTT. This sequence encodes CASSPGTWQPQHF.

The CDR3 reads CASSYGDWSPLHF. CDR3 sequence (DNA): TGTGCCAGCAGTTACGGGGACTGGTCACCCCTCCACTTT. The chain links TRBV6-5 to TRBJ1-6; possibly TRBD1 for D (5 bases). Germline CDR1 and CDR2: MNHEY and SVGAGI. V was trimmed by 2 bases and J by 10 bases, leaving 9 bases between them. The CDR3 covers 13 residues.

The genes are TRBV14 and TRBJ1-1; D not resolved. The CDR3 loop spans 12 amino acids. V gave up 0 bases and J gave up 9 bases, with 8 bases separating them. Germline lookup yields CDR1 SGHDN and CDR2 FVKESK. The CDR3 region is CASSQELGKAFF. CDR3 bases: TGTGCCAGCAGCCAAGAGTTGGGGAAAGCTTTCTTT. Looking up the rest from reference TRBV14 and TRBJ1-1 gives the full variable domain: EAGVTQFPSHSVIEKGQTVTLRCDPISGHDNLYWYRRVMGKEIKFLLHFVKESKQDESGMPNNRFLAERTGGTYSTLKVQPAELEDSGVYFCASSQELGKAFFGQGTRLTVV.

The V and J genes are TRBV19 and TRBJ2-1, with TRBD1 matching over 9 bases. Per the germline V gene, CDR1 is LNHDA and CDR2 is SQIVND (reference sequence). The CDR3 has 16 amino acids. With 4 bases clipped from V and 5 bases from J, the junction kept 9 bases outside the gene matches. CDR3 sequence reads: CASSKLTGGTDNEQFF. CDR3 bases: TGTGCCAGTAGTAAACTGACAGGGGGGACCGACAATGAGCAGTTCTTC. Supplemented by reference TRBV19 and TRBJ2-1, the full variable domain reads DGGITQSPKYLFRKEGQNVTLSCEQNLNHDAMYWYRQDPGQGLRLIYYSQIVNDFQKGDIAEGYSVSREKKESFPLTVTSAQKNPTAFYLCASSKLTGGTDNEQFFGPGTRLTVL.

The chain combines TRBV5-1 with TRBJ2-1, with TRBD2 matching 13 bases. V dropped 3 bases and J dropped 6; count of bases not matched to a gene: 9. The CDR3 has 17 residues. Germline lookup yields CDR1 SGHRS and CDR2 YFSETQ. CDR3 sequence reads: CASSWRTSGSRVNEQFF. CDR3 coding DNA: TGCGCCAGCAGCTGGAGGACTAGCGGGAGTAGGGTCAATGAGCAGTTCTTC.

The chain uses TRBV9 and TRBJ2-1; 9 nucleotides align to TRBD2. The ends lost 3 bases at V and 9 bases at J; junction bases unmatched: 7. CDR3 size: 14 residues. Germline CDR1 SGDLS, CDR2 YYNGEE. The CDR3 loop is CASSGQREASEQFF. DNA for the CDR3: TGTGCCAGCAGCGGCCAGCGGGAGGCAAGTGAGCAGTTCTTC.

V gene TRBV10-3 combines with J gene TRBJ1-1, with no clear D. V lost 4 bases to trimming and J lost 11 bases, with 17 bases between them. CDR3 length: 13 residues. Germline V gives CDR1 ENHRY, CDR2 SYGVKD. The chain's CDR3 is CAISGTSTSSAFF. The CDR3 nucleotides read TGTGCCATCAGTGGGACGTCCACCAGTTCCGCTTTCTTT.

V usage is TRBV28 and J usage is TRBJ1-4, with 10 bases matching TRBD1. Germline V lookup: CDR1 MDHEN, CDR2 SYDVKM. Losses at the gene ends were 6 bases for V and 13 bases for J; bases not matched to a gene: 5. CDR3 length: 12 residues. CDR3 amino acids: CASRPTGGVLFF. The CDR3 DNA is TGTGCCAGCAGACCGACAGGGGGCGTACTGTTTTTT.

The chain joins TRBV2 to TRBJ2-5; 8 nucleotides agree with TRBD1. Germline CDR1 and CDR2: SNHLY and FYNNEI. CDR3 length: 12 amino acids. The J segment lost 7 bases and the V segment lost 6 bases, leaving 4 bases of the junction unmatched. CDR3 sequence: CASRTGAGTQYF. The CDR3 nucleotides are TGTGCCAGCAGGACAGGGGCCGGGACCCAGTACTTC. Full variable domain (remainder filled in from reference TRBV2 and TRBJ2-5): EPEVTQTPSHQVTQMGQEVILRCVPISNHLYFYWYRQILGQKVEFLVSFYNNEISEKSEIFDDQFSVERPDGSNFTLKIRSTKLEDSAMYFCASRTGAGTQYFGPGTRLLVL.